Here is one TCR beta chain with its context. Trimming stripped 0 bases from V and 0 bases from J, with 4 bases between. CDR1 and CDR2 from the germline V gene are PRHDT and FYEKMQ (reference sequence). The CDR3 length is 14 residues. This specimen comes from a study of neoadjuvant anti-PD-1 for oral cavity cancer. Study information: Nivolumab at 3 mg/kg was mostly given biweekly, three to four doses, pre-surgery.

The table came from immunoSEQ multiplex PCR; TCRdb's copy has only in-frame clones and leaves some out. Among approximately 37,000 clones listed, about 36% were seen once. The time point was: after neoadjuvant nivolumab, at surgical resection. The patients had HPV-negative, locally advanced oral cavity squamous cell carcinoma. This receptor was identified in a person aged 40 to 85 with oral cavity squamous cell carcinoma. The sequencing here drew on tumor tissue, taken after nivolumab (anti-PD-1) treatment. The rearrangement uses TRBV13 and TRBJ2-3; no clear D gene. The CDR3 DNA reads TGTGCCAGCAGCTTAGGACCTAGCACAGATACGCAGTATTTT. This translates into CASSLGPSTDTQYF.